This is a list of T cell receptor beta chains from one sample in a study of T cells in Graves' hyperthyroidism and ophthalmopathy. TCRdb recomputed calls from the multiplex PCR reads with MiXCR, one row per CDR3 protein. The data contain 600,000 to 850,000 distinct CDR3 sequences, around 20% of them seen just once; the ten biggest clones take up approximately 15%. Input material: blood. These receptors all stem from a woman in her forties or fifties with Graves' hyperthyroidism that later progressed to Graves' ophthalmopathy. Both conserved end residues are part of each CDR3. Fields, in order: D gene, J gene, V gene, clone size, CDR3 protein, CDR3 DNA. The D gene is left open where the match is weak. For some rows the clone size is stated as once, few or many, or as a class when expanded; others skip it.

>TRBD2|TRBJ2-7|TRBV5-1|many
CASSPLAGGGSEQYF
TGCGCCAGCAGCCCCCTAGCGGGGGGAGGTTCCGAGCAGTACTTC
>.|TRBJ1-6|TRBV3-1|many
CASSQDTPTLVWESPLHF
TGTGCCAGCAGCCAAGACACCCCAACTCTGGTCTGGGAATCACCCCTCCACTTT
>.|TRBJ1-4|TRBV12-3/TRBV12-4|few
CASKRGSYEKLFF
TGTGCCAGCAAGCGGGGTTCTTATGAAAAACTGTTTTTT
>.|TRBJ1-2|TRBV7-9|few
CASSTDPQGRGYGYTF
TGTGCCAGCAGCACCGATCCGCAGGGGCGAGGCTATGGCTACACCTTC
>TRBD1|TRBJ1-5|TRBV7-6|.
CASSPGGQVEPQHF
TGTGCCAGCAGCCCCGGGGGACAGGTAGAGCCCCAGCATTTT
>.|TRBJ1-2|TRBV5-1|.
CASSLASGSQSLYGYTF
TGCGCCAGCAGCTTGGCGTCAGGGAGCCAAAGTCTCTATGGCTACACCTTC
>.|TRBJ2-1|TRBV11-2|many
CASSLELGANEQFF
TGTGCCAGCAGCTTGGAACTAGGGGCCAATGAGCAGTTCTTC
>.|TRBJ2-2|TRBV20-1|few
CSARDGLGGRTGELFF
TGCAGTGCTAGAGATGGGCTGGGGGGTCGCACCGGGGAGCTGTTTTTT
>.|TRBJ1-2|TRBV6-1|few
CASSPPPGYGYTF
TGTGCCAGCAGTCCCCCCCCCGGCTATGGCTACACCTTC
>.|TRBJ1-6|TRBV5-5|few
CASSWDPRGPYNSPLHF
TGTGCCAGCAGTTGGGACCCTCGAGGGCCCTATAATTCACCCCTCCACTTT
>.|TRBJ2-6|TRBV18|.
CASSPTNSGANVLTF
TGTGCCAGCTCACCAACGAACTCTGGGGCCAACGTCCTGACTTTC
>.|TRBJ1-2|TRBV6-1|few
CASSESATRGGYTF
TGTGCCAGCAGTGAAAGCGCGACCAGGGGCGGCTACACCTTC
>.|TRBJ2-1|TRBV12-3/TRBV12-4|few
CASSLTMANEQFF
TGTGCCAGCAGCCTCACCATGGCCAATGAGCAGTTCTTC
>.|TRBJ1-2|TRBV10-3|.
CAISESLVNYGYTF
TGTGCCATCAGTGAGTCGTTGGTTAACTATGGCTACACCTTC
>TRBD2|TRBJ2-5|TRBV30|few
CAWSGSGLVSETQYF
TGTGCCTGGAGTGGCTCGGGACTAGTATCCGAGACCCAGTACTTC
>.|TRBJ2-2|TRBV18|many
CASSPGDTGELFF
TGTGCCAGCTCACCAGGAGACACCGGGGAGCTGTTTTTT
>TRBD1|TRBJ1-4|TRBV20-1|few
CSAFPTGSNEKLFF
TGCAGTGCCTTCCCGACAGGGTCTAATGAAAAACTGTTTTTT
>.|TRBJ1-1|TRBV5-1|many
CASSLASSVNTEAFF
TGCGCCAGCAGCTTGGCCAGCAGCGTGAACACTGAAGCTTTCTTT
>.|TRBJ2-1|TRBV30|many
CAWSPGPPYNEQFF
TGTGCCTGGAGCCCGGGACCCCCCTACAATGAGCAGTTCTTC
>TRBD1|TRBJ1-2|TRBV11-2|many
CATLDPMTGTEDGYTF
TGTGCCACACTAGACCCAATGACCGGGACAGAGGATGGCTACACCTTC
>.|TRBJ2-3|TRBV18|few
CASSQDGQALDTQYF
TGTGCCAGCAGCCAAGATGGCCAGGCCCTAGATACGCAGTATTTT
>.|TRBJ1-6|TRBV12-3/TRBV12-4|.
CASSLTGRTGNSPLHF
TGTGCCAGCAGTTTAACGGGACGTACGGGTAATTCACCCCTCCACTTT
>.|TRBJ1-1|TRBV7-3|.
CASSFRGGPNTEAFF
TGTGCCAGCAGCTTTCGGGGGGGGCCGAACACTGAAGCTTTCTTT
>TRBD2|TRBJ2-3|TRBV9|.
CASNRGGITDTQYF
TGTGCCAGCAACCGGGGGGGAATCACAGATACGCAGTATTTT
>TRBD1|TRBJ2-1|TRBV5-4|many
CASSGQGEPYNEQFF
TGTGCCAGCAGCGGACAGGGAGAGCCTTACAATGAGCAGTTCTTC
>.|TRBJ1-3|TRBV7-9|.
CASSTQLKTAKFSGNTIYF
TGTGCCAGCAGCACTCAACTCAAGACAGCGAAATTCTCTGGAAACACCATATATTTT
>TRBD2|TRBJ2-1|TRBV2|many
CASSESLAGGGDEQFF
TGTGCCAGCAGTGAATCCCTGGCGGGGGGGGGTGATGAGCAGTTCTTC
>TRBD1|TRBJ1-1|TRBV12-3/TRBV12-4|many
CASSRHTGALNTEAFF
TGTGCCAGCAGCCGCCACACAGGGGCTCTGAACACTGAAGCTTTCTTT
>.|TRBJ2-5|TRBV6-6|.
CASSYSNPGIQETQYF
TGTGCCAGCAGTTACTCGAACCCCGGGATCCAAGAGACCCAGTACTTC
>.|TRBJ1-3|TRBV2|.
CATSRDGGGNTIYF
TGTGCCACCAGCAGAGATGGAGGTGGAAACACCATATATTTT
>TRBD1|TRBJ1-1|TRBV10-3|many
CAISVQGAHAPNTEAFF
TGTGCCATCAGTGTACAGGGGGCCCACGCACCGAACACTGAAGCTTTCTTT
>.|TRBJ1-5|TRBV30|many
CAWSVQGGQPQHF
TGTGCCTGGAGTGTACAGGGTGGTCAGCCCCAGCATTTT
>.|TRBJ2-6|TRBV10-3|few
CAISDGDALSGANVLTF
TGTGCCATCAGTGATGGGGACGCACTCTCTGGGGCCAACGTCCTGACTTTC
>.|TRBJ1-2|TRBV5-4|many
CASSLGQENYGYTF
TGTGCCAGCAGCTTGGGGCAGGAAAACTATGGCTACACCTTC
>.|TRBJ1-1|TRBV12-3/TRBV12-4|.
CASRFLTANTEAFF
TGTGCCAGCAGGTTCCTGACAGCGAACACTGAAGCTTTCTTT
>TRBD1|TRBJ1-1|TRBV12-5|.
CASGLGTGYTEAFF
TGTGCTAGTGGTTTGGGGACAGGGTACACTGAAGCTTTCTTT
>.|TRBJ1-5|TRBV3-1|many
CASSQFAHGNQPQHF
TGTGCCAGCAGCCAATTTGCGCACGGCAATCAGCCCCAGCATTTT
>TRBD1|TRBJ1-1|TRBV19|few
CASSMRTGNTEAFF
TGTGCCAGTAGTATGCGGACAGGTAACACTGAAGCTTTCTTT